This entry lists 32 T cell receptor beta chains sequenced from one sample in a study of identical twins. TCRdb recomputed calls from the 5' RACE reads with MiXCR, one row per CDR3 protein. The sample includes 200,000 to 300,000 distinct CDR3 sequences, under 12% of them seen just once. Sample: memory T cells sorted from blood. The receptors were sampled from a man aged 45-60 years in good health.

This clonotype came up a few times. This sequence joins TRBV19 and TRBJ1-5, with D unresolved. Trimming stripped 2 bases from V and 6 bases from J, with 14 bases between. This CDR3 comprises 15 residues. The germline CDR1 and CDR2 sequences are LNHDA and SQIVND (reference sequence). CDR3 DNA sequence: TGTGCCAGTAGTATATACAGTGGGGTCGGTCAGCCCCAGCATTTT. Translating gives CASSIYSGVGQPQHF.

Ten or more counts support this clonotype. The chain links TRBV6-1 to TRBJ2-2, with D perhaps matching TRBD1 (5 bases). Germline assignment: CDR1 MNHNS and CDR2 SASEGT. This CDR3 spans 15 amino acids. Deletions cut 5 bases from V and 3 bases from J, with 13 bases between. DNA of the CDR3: TGTGCCAGCAGTAGCCCGCAGGGTGACACCGGGGAGCTGTTTTTT. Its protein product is CASSSPQGDTGELFF.

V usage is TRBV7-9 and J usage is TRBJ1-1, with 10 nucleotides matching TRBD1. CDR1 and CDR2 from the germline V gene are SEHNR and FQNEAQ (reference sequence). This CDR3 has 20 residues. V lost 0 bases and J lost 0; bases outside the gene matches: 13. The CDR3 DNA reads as TGTGCCAGCAGCTTAGCGTATGGGACAGGGGACCAAGACATGAACACTGAAGCTTTCTTT. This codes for CASSLAYGTGDQDMNTEAFF.

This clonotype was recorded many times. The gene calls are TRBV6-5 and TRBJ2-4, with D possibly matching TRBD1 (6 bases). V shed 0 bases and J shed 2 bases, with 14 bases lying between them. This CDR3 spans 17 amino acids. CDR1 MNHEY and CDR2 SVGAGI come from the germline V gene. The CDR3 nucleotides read TGTGCCAGCAGTTACTCGACAGGCGGCGGGTCCAAAAACATTCAGTACTTC. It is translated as CASSYSTGGGSKNIQYF.

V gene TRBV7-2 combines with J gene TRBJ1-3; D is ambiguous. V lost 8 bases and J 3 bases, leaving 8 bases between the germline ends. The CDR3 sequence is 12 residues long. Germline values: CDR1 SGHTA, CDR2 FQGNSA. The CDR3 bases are TGTGCCAGCGCCCTCCTTGGAAACACCATATATTTT. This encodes CASALLGNTIYF.

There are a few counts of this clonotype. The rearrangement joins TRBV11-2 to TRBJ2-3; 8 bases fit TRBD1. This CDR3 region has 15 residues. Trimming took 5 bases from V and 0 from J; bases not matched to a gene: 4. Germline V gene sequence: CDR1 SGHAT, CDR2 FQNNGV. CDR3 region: CASSITGGSTDTQYF. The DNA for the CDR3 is TGTGCCAGCAGCATAACAGGGGGAAGCACAGATACGCAGTATTTT.

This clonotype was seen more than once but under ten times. This CDR3 is CSAAGTGNEKLFF. The DNA of the CDR3 is TGCAGTGCCGCTGGGACAGGCAATGAAAAACTGTTTTTT. This chain uses TRBV20-1 with TRBJ1-4; the match to TRBD1 covers 8 bases. The CDR3 has 13 amino acids. Losses at the gene ends were 6 bases for V and 5 bases for J; bases not matched to a gene: 5. CDR1 is DFQATT, CDR2 SNEGSKA, per germline (reference sequence).

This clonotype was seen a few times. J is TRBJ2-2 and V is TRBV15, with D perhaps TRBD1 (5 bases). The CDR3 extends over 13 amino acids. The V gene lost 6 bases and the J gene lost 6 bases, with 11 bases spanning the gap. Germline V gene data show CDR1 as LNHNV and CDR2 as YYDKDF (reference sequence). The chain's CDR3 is CATRTVRSGELFF. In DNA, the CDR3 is TGTGCCACCAGGACAGTCCGGTCCGGGGAGCTGTTTTTT.

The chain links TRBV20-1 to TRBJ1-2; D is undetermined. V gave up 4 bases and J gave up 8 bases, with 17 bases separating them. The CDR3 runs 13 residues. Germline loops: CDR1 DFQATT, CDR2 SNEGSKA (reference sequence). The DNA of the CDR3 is TGCAGTGCTAAAATGGGTCCGTCAGGAGGCTACACCTTC. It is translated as CSAKMGPSGGYTF.

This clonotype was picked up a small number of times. The CDR3 DNA reads as TGTGCCAGCAGTGATAGCGGGGGTACAGATACGCAGTATTTT. It is translated as CASSDSGGTDTQYF. The rearrangement links TRBV2 to TRBJ2-3; 9 bases are a match to TRBD2. The V segment lost 3 bases and the J segment 3 bases; nucleotides outside the gene matches: 1. The CDR3 runs to 14 residues. Germline V lookup: CDR1 SNHLY, CDR2 FYNNEI.

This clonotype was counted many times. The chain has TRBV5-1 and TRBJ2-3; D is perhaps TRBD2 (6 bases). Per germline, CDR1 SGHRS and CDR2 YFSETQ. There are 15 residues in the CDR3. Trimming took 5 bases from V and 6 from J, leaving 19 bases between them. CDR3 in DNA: TGCGCCAGCAGATTCCTTACGGGAGCAATGGATACGCAGTATTTT. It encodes CASRFLTGAMDTQYF.

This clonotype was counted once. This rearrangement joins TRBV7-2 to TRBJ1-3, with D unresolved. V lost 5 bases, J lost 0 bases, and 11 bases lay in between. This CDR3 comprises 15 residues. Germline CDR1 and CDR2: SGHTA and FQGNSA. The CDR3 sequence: CASSPSVDSGNTIYF. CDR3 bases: TGTGCCAGCAGCCCCTCCGTGGACTCTGGAAACACCATATATTTT.

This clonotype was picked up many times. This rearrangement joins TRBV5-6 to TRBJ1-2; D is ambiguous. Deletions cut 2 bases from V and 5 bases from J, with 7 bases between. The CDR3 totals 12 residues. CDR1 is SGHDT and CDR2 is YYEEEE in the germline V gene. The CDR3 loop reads CASSFSRYGYTF. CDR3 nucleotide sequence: TGTGCCAGCAGCTTTTCACGTTATGGCTACACCTTC.

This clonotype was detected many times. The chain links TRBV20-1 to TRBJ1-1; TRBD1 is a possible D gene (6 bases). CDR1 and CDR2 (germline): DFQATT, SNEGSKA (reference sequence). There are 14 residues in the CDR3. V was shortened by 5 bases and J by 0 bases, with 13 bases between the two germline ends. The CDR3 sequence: CSAPRTVMNTEAFF. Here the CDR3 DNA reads TGCAGTGCTCCCCGGACAGTCATGAACACTGAAGCTTTCTTT.

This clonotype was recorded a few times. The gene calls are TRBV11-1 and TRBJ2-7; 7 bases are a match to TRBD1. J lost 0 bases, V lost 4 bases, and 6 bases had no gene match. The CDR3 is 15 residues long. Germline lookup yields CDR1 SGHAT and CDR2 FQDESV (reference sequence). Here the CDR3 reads CASSSDRAPSYEQYF. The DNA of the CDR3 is TGTGCCAGCAGCTCCGACAGGGCCCCCTCCTACGAGCAGTACTTC.

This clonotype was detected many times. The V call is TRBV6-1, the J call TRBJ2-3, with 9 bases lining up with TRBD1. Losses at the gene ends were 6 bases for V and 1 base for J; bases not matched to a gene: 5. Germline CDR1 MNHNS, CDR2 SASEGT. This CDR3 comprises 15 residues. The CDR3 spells CASSWTGAGTDTQYF. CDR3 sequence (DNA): TGTGCCAGCAGCTGGACAGGGGCAGGCACAGATACGCAGTATTTT.

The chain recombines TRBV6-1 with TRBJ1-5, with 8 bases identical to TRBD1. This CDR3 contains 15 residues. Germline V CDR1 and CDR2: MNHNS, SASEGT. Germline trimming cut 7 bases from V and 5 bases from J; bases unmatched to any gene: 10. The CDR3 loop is CASTDRGRGDQPQHF. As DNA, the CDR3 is TGTGCCAGCACAGACAGGGGCCGGGGAGATCAGCCCCAGCATTTT.

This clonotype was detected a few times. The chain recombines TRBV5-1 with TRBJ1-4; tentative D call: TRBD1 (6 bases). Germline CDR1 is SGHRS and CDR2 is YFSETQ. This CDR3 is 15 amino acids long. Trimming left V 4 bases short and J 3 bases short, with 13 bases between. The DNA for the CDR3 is TGCGCCAGCAGCCGTCAGGGGAAATCTAATGAAAAACTGTTTTTT. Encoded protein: CASSRQGKSNEKLFF.

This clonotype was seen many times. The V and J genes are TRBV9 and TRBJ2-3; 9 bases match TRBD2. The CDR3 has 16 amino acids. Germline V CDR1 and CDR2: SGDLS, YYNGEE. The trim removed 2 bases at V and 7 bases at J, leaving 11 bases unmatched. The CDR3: CASSVVPSGAGNTQYF. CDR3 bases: TGTGCCAGCAGCGTTGTCCCTAGCGGGGCGGGGAATACGCAGTATTTT.

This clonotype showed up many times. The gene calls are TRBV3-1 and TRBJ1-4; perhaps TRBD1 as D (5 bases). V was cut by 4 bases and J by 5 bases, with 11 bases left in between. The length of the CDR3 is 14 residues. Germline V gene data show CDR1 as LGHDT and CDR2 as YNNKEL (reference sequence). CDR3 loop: CASSPPGRNEKLFF. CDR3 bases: TGTGCCAGCAGCCCGCCGGGGCGGAATGAAAAACTGTTTTTT.

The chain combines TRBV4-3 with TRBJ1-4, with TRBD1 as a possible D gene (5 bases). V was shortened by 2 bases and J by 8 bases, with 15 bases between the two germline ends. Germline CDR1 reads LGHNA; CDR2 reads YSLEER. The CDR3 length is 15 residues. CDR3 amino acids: CASSQSRGGREKLFF. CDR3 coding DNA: TGCGCCAGCAGCCAAAGTCGGGGGGGGAGAGAAAAACTGTTTTTT.

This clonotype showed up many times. The CDR3 here is CASSYDRGRSGYTF. In DNA form, the CDR3 reads TGTGCCAGCAGTTACGACAGGGGGCGTTCGGGCTACACCTTC. This chain joins TRBV25-1 and TRBJ1-2, with 10 bases identical to TRBD1. The germline gives CDR1 MGHDK, CDR2 SYGVNS. With 5 bases clipped from V and 8 bases from J, the junction kept 8 bases outside the gene matches. The CDR3 is 14 residues long.

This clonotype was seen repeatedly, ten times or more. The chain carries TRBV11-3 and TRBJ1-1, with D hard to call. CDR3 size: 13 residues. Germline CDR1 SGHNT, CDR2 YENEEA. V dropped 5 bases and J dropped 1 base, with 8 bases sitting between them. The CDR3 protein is CASSINRNTEAFF. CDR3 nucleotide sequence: TGTGCCAGCAGCATTAACAGGAACACTGAAGCTTTCTTT.

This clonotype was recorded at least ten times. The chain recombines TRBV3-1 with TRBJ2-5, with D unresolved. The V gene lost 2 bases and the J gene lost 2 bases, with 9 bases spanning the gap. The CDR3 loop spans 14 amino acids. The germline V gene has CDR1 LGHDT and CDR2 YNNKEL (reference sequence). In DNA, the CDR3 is TGTGCCAGCAGCCAAAGGACCGCGCAAGAGACCCAGTACTTC. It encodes CASSQRTAQETQYF.

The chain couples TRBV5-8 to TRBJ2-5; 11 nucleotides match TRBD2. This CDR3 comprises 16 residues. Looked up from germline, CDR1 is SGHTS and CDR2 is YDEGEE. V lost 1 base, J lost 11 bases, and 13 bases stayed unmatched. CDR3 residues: CASSLFTSGSSLAQYF. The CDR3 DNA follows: TGTGCCAGCAGCTTGTTTACTAGCGGGAGCTCCCTAGCTCAGTACTTC.

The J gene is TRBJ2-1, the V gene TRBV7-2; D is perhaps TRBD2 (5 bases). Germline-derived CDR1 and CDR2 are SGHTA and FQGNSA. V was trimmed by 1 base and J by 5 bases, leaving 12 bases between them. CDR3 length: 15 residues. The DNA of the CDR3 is TGTGCCAGCAGCTTAGGAGGGTGGCTGAACAATGAGCAGTTCTTC. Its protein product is CASSLGGWLNNEQFF. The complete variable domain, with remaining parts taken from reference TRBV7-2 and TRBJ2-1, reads GAGVSQSPSNKVTEKGKDVELRCDPISGHTALYWYRQSLGQGLEFLIYFQGNSAPDKSGLPSDRFSAERTGGSVSTLTIQRTQQEDSAVYLCASSLGGWLNNEQFFGPGTRLTVL.

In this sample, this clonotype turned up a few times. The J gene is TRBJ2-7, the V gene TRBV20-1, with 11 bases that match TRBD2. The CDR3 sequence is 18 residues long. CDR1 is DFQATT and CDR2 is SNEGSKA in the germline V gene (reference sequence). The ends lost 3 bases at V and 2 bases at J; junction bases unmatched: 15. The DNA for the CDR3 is TGCAGTGCTAGGGGGAGTGGTGGGACTAGCGGAGCCCCCTACGAGCAGTACTTC. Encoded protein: CSARGSGGTSGAPYEQYF.

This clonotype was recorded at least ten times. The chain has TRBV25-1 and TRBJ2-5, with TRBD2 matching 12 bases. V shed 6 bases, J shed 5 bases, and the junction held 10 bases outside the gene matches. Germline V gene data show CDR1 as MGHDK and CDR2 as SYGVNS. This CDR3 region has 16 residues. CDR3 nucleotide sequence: TGTGCCAGCAGCGGACGACTAGCGGGAGTTCGGGAGACCCAGTACTTC. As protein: CASSGRLAGVRETQYF.

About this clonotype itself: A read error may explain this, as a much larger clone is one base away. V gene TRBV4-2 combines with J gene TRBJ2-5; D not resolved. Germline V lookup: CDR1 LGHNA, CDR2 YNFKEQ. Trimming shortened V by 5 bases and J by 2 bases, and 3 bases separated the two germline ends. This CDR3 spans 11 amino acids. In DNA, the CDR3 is TGTGCCAGCAGCGAACAAGAGACCCAGTACTTC. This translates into CASSEQETQYF.

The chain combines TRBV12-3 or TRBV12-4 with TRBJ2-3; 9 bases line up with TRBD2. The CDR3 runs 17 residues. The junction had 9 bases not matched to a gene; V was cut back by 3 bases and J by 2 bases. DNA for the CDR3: TGTGCCAGCAGTTTGTGGCTAGCGGGGAAGATCACAGATACGCAGTATTTT. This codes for CASSLWLAGKITDTQYF.

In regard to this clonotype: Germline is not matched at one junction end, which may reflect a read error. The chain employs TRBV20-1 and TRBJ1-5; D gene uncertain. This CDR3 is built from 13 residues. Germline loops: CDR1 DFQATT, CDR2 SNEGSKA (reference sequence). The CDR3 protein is CSARDSKNQPHHF. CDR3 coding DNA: TGCAGTGCTAGAGATTCGAAAAATCAGCCCCACCATTTT.

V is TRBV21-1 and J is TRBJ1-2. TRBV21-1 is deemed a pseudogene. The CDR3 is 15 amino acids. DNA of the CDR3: TGTGCCAGGGGCCCAAAGGGAAGAAAATCGTATGGCTACACCTTC. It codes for CARGPKGRKSYGYTF.